Each of the 26 T cell receptor beta chains below was sequenced from the same sample in a study of blood T cells in healthy people across ages. Using a J-beta primer mix together with a sample-barcoded 5' primer, a second PCR was run for roughly 7 to 11 cycles. TCRdb called the 5' RACE reads again in MiXCR, with one record for every CDR3 protein. The sample has approximately 810,000 distinct CDR3 sequences, less than 35% seen once. Sequencing was performed on blood. All receptors derive from an elderly woman in good health.

This chain links TRBV5-5 with TRBJ2-3; the D gene is possibly TRBD1 (5 bases). V was pared by 0 bases and J by 5 bases, with 10 bases between. CDR1 and CDR2 (germline): SGHKS, YYEKEE (reference sequence). CDR3 length equals 14 residues. The CDR3: CASSLVQGIDTQYF. CDR3 nucleotide sequence: TGTGCCAGCAGCTTGGTGCAGGGCATAGATACGCAGTATTTT.

This clonotype was counted ten times or more. V and J are TRBV25-1 and TRBJ1-2, with D possibly being TRBD1 (6 bases). V lost 2 bases and J lost 1, with 17 bases in between. From germline, CDR1 is MGHDK and CDR2 SYGVNS. This CDR3 spans 17 amino acids. The CDR3 is CASSEQVGRGGNYGYTF. The DNA of the CDR3 is TGTGCCAGCAGTGAACAGGTGGGCCGAGGGGGTAACTATGGCTACACCTTC.

This clonotype was counted only a few times. CDR3 sequence: CASMDYGTYNEQFF. DNA of the CDR3: TGTGCCAGCATGGACTATGGGACCTACAATGAGCAGTTCTTC. The chain links TRBV2 to TRBJ2-1, with a possible D match to TRBD2 (6 bases). CDR1 is SNHLY, CDR2 FYNNEI, per germline. This CDR3 region has 14 residues. Deletions cut 7 bases from V and 2 bases from J, with 12 bases between.

Turning to this clonotype: A much larger clone sits a single nucleotide away, making a read error possible. The gene calls are TRBV5-1 and TRBJ2-7; D is unresolved. Germline V gives CDR1 SGHRS, CDR2 YFSETQ. The CDR3 length is 12 residues. DNA of the CDR3: TGCGCCGGCAGCTTGTGGCAGAACGAGCAGTACTTC. It codes for CAGSLWQNEQYF.

The table lists this clonotype with many counts. The chain links TRBV4-3 to TRBJ2-3; 7 bases match TRBD2. The germline CDR1 and CDR2 sequences are LGHNA and YSLEER. The CDR3 runs to 15 residues. Trimming cost V 4 bases and J 2 bases; bases outside gene matches: 6. The CDR3 nucleotides read TGCGCCAGCAGCCGTCAAGCGGGGTACACAGATACGCAGTATTTT. This translates into CASSRQAGYTDTQYF.

The V gene is TRBV12-3 or TRBV12-4, the J gene TRBJ2-1, with D possibly being TRBD2 (5 bases). The CDR3 is 13 residues long. The V end was cut by 6 bases, the J end by 5 bases, with 11 bases between. The CDR3 region is CASRLLDHNEQFF. The CDR3 nucleotides read TGTGCCAGCAGGCTACTAGACCACAATGAGCAGTTCTTC.

This clonotype occurred many times. The gene calls are TRBV20-1 and TRBJ1-2, with no clear D. The CDR3 has 12 amino acids. CDR1 and CDR2 from the germline V gene are DFQATT and SNEGSKA (reference sequence). Deletions cut 3 bases from V and 6 bases from J, with 11 bases between. CDR3 DNA: TGCAGTGCTAGTAAAGGCGGGGATGGCTACACCTTC. Its translation is CSASKGGDGYTF.

This clonotype was seen repeatedly, ten times or more. The chain carries TRBV4-3 and TRBJ2-5; the match to TRBD1 covers 9 bases. The length of the CDR3 is 15 residues. Trimming took 3 bases from V and 5 from J; bases not matched to a gene: 7. Germline values: CDR1 LGHNA, CDR2 YSLEER. As DNA, the CDR3 is TGCGCCAGCAGCCAGGGTACAGGGGGCTGGGAGACCCAGTACTTC. Translated, it gives CASSQGTGGWETQYF.

This clonotype was counted a few times. V is TRBV19 and J is TRBJ2-1; D may be TRBD1 (6 bases). Germline V gives CDR1 LNHDA, CDR2 SQIVND (reference sequence). The CDR3 loop spans 14 amino acids. V was pared by 5 bases and J by 3 bases, with 11 bases between. This chain's CDR3 is CASSPNRDYNEQFF. DNA for the CDR3: TGTGCCAGTAGTCCTAACAGGGACTACAATGAGCAGTTCTTC.

This clonotype was observed at least ten times. V and J are TRBV20-1 and TRBJ2-7; D is perhaps TRBD2 (6 bases). Trimming pared 5 bases from V and 2 bases from J, leaving 16 bases between. Germline V gives CDR1 DFQATT, CDR2 SNEGSKA (reference sequence). The CDR3 length is 14 residues. The CDR3 sequence is CSAFEEGATYEQYF. CDR3 coding DNA: TGCAGTGCTTTTGAGGAGGGTGCTACCTACGAGCAGTACTTC.

This clonotype was observed a handful of times. The V gene is TRBV4-3, the J gene TRBJ1-4; 10 nucleotides agree with TRBD1. This CDR3 contains 16 residues. V lost 4 bases, J lost 8 bases, and 10 bases stayed unmatched. The germline V gene encodes CDR1 LGHNA and CDR2 YSLEER. The CDR3 DNA sequence: TGCGCCAGCAGCCCTATCGAGGGACAGGGGAACGAAAAACTGTTTTTT. Translated: CASSPIEGQGNEKLFF.

This clonotype has a count of ten or more. The chain links TRBV7-2 to TRBJ2-5; 7 bases are shared with TRBD1. CDR1 is SGHTA, CDR2 FQGNSA, per germline. Trimming at V came to 5 bases and at J to 7 bases, leaving 10 bases not matched to a gene. This CDR3 has 14 amino acids. The CDR3 sequence: CASSLSGQSLTQYF. The CDR3, as DNA: TGTGCCAGCAGCCTTTCGGGACAGAGTTTGACCCAGTACTTC.

This clonotype showed up just a few times. With a much larger clone just one base away, this may be a read error. This chain joins TRBV4-3 and TRBJ2-5; a weak D match, TRBD2 (5 bases). From germline, CDR1 is LGHNA and CDR2 YSLEER. The CDR3 has 13 residues. V was clipped by 6 bases and J by 11 bases, with 19 bases between them. CDR3 sequence reads: CASSFSTKREQYF. In nucleotides, the CDR3 is TGCGCCAGCAGTTTTTCTACGAAGAGGGAGCAGTACTTC.

In this sample, this clonotype turned up many times. The chain has TRBV7-2 and TRBJ2-4; D tentatively reads TRBD1 or TRBD2 (5 bases each). CDR1 and CDR2 from the germline V gene are SGHTA and FQGNSA. There are 15 residues in the CDR3. Trimming took off 5 bases at V and 7 bases at J, with 18 bases between the two ends. The CDR3 coding sequence is TGTGCCAGCAGCCCAGGGACCGTAGGTTTGAACATTCAGTACTTC. Translated, it gives CASSPGTVGLNIQYF. Complete variable domain (other parts from reference TRBV7-2 and TRBJ2-4): GAGVSQSPSNKVTEKGKDVELRCDPISGHTALYWYRQSLGQGLEFLIYFQGNSAPDKSGLPSDRFSAERTGGSVSTLTIQRTQQEDSAVYLCASSPGTVGLNIQYFGAGTRLSVL.

The chain recombines TRBV7-8 with TRBJ2-2; D unresolved. With 7 bases removed from V and 0 bases from J, the gap between germline ends came to 15 bases. The CDR3 has 16 residues. Germline assignment: CDR1 SGHVS and CDR2 FQNEAQ. The CDR3 loop is CASNGLAGPNTGELFF. The CDR3 DNA reads TGTGCCAGCAATGGCCTGGCAGGACCGAACACCGGGGAGCTGTTTTTT. The full variable domain, completed using reference TRBV7-8 and TRBJ2-2, is GAGVSQSPRYKVAKRGQDVALRCDPISGHVSLFWYQQALGQGPEFLTYFQNEAQLDKSGLPSDRFFAERPEGSVSTLKIQRTQQEDSAVYLCASNGLAGPNTGELFFGEGSRLTVL.

Many counts were recorded for this clonotype. The rearrangement joins TRBV7-9 to TRBJ2-7; TRBD1 agrees at 11 bases. CDR3 length: 17 residues. Germline CDR1 is SEHNR and CDR2 is FQNEAQ (reference sequence). V dropped 6 bases and J dropped 0; count of bases not matched to a gene: 10. The CDR3 coding sequence is TGTGCCAGCAGTCTAGGAGGGGGGACAGGGGGCTCCTACGAGCAGTACTTC. It specifies CASSLGGGTGGSYEQYF.

The sample holds many counts of this clonotype. The chain joins TRBV4-3 to TRBJ2-3; 8 bases are a match to TRBD1. With 5 bases clipped from V and 3 bases from J, the junction kept 7 bases outside the gene matches. CDR3 size: 15 residues. Germline V lookup: CDR1 LGHNA, CDR2 YSLEER. The CDR3 DNA reads as TGCGCCAGCAGCTTACGGACAGGGCGAACAGATACGCAGTATTTT. Translation gives CASSLRTGRTDTQYF.

In this sample, this clonotype turned up many times. The rearrangement uses TRBV7-2 and TRBJ1-2, with 7 bases fitting TRBD1. Looked up from germline, CDR1 is SGHTA and CDR2 is FQGNSA. V lost 3 bases and J lost 8; bases outside the gene matches: 9. CDR3 length equals 14 residues. CDR3 sequence reads: CASSLSGTAGGYTF. The DNA of the CDR3 is TGTGCCAGCAGCTTGTCCGGGACAGCTGGGGGCTACACCTTC.

This clonotype occurred many times. The V and J genes are TRBV5-1 and TRBJ2-3; TRBD2 matches 8 bases. CDR3 length: 15 residues. V lost 5 bases and J lost 2; bases outside the gene matches: 7. The germline V gene has CDR1 SGHRS and CDR2 YFSETQ. The CDR3 DNA follows: TGCGCCAGCAGTAGACGAGCGGGGGACACAGATACGCAGTATTTT. It is translated as CASSRRAGDTDTQYF. The full variable domain, completed using reference TRBV5-1 and TRBJ2-3, is KAGVTQTPRYLIKTRGQQVTLSCSPISGHRSVSWYQQTPGQGLQFLFEYFSETQRNKGNFPGRFSGRQFSNSRSEMNVSTLELGDSALYLCASSRRAGDTDTQYFGPGTRLTVL.

About this clonotype itself: This may arise from a read error, as a much more abundant clone is one base away. The V call is TRBV5-1, the J call TRBJ2-3, with 12 bases fitting TRBD2. Germline-derived CDR1 and CDR2 are SGHRS and YFSETQ. The CDR3 length is 17 residues. CDR3 in amino acids: CASSLPPLAGGLDAQYF. CDR3 DNA sequence: TGCGCCAGCAGCTTGCCACCACTAGCGGGGGGCCTAGATGCGCAGTATTTT.

The chain is built from TRBV7-2 and TRBJ1-1; D call uncertain. This CDR3 is built from 15 residues. The V end lost 2 bases, the J end lost 5 bases, and 15 bases lay between the germline ends. CDR1 SGHTA and CDR2 FQGNSA come from the germline V gene. Here the CDR3 DNA reads TGTGCCAGCAGCTTAAGGGCAGGAGGGAGGACTGAAGCTTTCTTT. Its translation is CASSLRAGGRTEAFF.

J is TRBJ2-5 and V is TRBV28; tentatively, D is TRBD2 (5 bases). There are 15 residues in the CDR3. The V gene lost 4 bases and the J gene lost 4 bases, with 16 bases spanning the gap. CDR1 and CDR2 from the germline V gene are MDHEN and SYDVKM. The CDR3 region is CASSWRLVRRETQYF. In DNA form, the CDR3 reads TGTGCCAGCAGTTGGAGGCTAGTGAGACGAGAGACCCAGTACTTC.

As concerns this clonotype: At one end, the junction sequence differs from germline, possibly due to a read error. The chain couples TRBV15 to TRBJ1-4; weak D call: TRBD1 (5 bases). CDR3 length equals 15 residues. Germline loops: CDR1 LNHNV, CDR2 YYDKDF (reference sequence). CDR3 in DNA: TGTGCCACCAGCAGAGTCGGGGCAACTAATGAAAAACGGTTTTTT. Protein sequence: CATSRVGATNEKRFF. Together with reference TRBV15 and TRBJ1-4, the CDR3 gives the full variable domain: DAMVIQNPRYQVTQFGKPVTLSCSQTLNHNVMYWYQQKSSQAPKLLFHYYDKDFNNEADTPDNFQSRRPNTSFCFLDIRSPGLGDTAMYLCATSRVGATNEKRFFGSGTQLSVL.

This chain links TRBV7-2 with TRBJ2-3; 12 bases align to TRBD2. V lost 3 bases to trimming and J lost 7 bases; unmatched junction nucleotides: 11. The germline gives CDR1 SGHTA, CDR2 FQGNSA. This CDR3 is built from 17 residues. For the CDR3, the DNA is TGTGCCAGCAGCTTCGGGCTAGCGGGAGGGATCGTAAATACGCAGTATTTT. This gives the protein CASSFGLAGGIVNTQYF.

This clonotype was counted at least ten times. The rearrangement uses TRBV5-1 and TRBJ2-5; the D gene is possibly TRBD2 (5 bases). Trimming removed 1 base from V and 2 bases from J, with 18 bases in between. Germline-derived CDR1 and CDR2 are SGHRS and YFSETQ. There are 17 residues in the CDR3. CDR3 in DNA: TGCGCCAGCAGCTTGACCGGGCGGGCCCGGGGACAAGAGACCCAGTACTTC. Translated, it gives CASSLTGRARGQETQYF.

For this clonotype: The junction shows a germline mismatch at one end, possibly a read error. The chain links TRBV5-1 to TRBJ1-1; weak D call: TRBD1 (5 bases). From germline, CDR1 is SGHRS and CDR2 YFSETQ. This CDR3 spans 15 amino acids. The CDR3 DNA reads TGCGCCAGCAGCTTGGGGCAGGGCATGAACGCTGAAGCTTTCTTT. Its translation is CASSLGQGMNAEAFF. Variable domain in full (rest from reference TRBV5-1 and TRBJ1-1): KAGVTQTPRYLIKTRGQQVTLSCSPISGHRSVSWYQQTPGQGLQFLFEYFSETQRNKGNFPGRFSGRQFSNSRSEMNVSTLELGDSALYLCASSLGQGMNAEAFFGQGTRLTVV.